What follows are 2 T cell receptor beta chains derived from one specimen sequenced in a study of blood T cell repertoires in COVID-19. The assay was immunoSEQ multiplex PCR, and TCRdb's table has in-frame clones only and misses some. Here the sample spans approximately 300,000 clones, 90% being singletons. Sample: PBMCs or T cells enriched from blood (not recorded which). These receptor sequences come from a man aged 60 to 69 who had recovered from COVID-19.

This sequence joins TRBV4-3 and TRBJ2-5; TRBD2 matches 11 bases. Germline CDR1 LGHNA, CDR2 YSLEER. V lost 3 bases and J lost 8; bases outside the gene matches: 8. CDR3 length: 15 amino acids. In DNA form, the CDR3 reads TGCGCCAGCAGCCAGGTAGCGGGGGGGGCGCATACCCAGTACTTC. Protein product: CASSQVAGGAHTQYF.

V and J are TRBV6-5 and TRBJ2-1; possible D gene TRBD2, 5 bases. Germline CDR1 MNHEY, CDR2 SVGAGI. V was trimmed by 11 bases and J by 4 bases, leaving 12 bases between them. This CDR3 comprises 12 residues. The CDR3 coding sequence is TGTGCCGGGAGCGGTTTTTACAATGAGCAGTTCTTC. Amino acids: CAGSGFYNEQFF.